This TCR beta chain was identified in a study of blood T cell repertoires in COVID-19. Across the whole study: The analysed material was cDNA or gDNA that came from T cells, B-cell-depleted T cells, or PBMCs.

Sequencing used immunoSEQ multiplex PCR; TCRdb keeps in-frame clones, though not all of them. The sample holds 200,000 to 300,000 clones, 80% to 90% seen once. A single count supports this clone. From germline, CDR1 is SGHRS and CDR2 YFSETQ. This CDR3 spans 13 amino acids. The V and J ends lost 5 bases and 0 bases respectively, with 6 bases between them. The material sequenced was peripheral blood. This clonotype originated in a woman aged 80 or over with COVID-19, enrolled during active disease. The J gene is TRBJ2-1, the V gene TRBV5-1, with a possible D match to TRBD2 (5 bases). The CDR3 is CASRGSSYNEQFF. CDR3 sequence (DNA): TGCGCCAGCAGAGGGAGCTCCTACAATGAGCAGTTCTTC.